This TCR beta chain was found in a study of T cell changes during pregnancy in multiple sclerosis. Only one count was recorded for this clone. The length of the CDR3 is 16 residues. Losses at the gene ends were 1 base for V and 2 bases for J; bases not matched to a gene: 6. CDR1 and CDR2 (germline): LNHNV, YYDKDF (reference sequence). The assay was immunoSEQ multiplex PCR, and TCRdb's table has in-frame clones only and misses some. This table has 40,000 to 55,000 clones, about nine tenths appearing once. This material consisted of peripheral blood, taken in the first trimester of pregnancy. V is TRBV15 and J is TRBJ2-3, with TRBD1 identical over 7 bases. This TCR came from a female donor in good health, enrolled as a control in a pregnancy study. CDR3 DNA sequence: TGTGCCACCAGCAGAGCCCAGGGGGAACACACAGATACGCAGTATTTT. The encoded protein is CATSRAQGEHTDTQYF.